Below, 4 T cell receptor beta chains from the same sample are listed, as sequenced in a study of cytomegalovirus exposure and HLA in healthy donors. PCR used 60 Vbeta primers and 13 Jbeta primers. Clones were read by immunoSEQ multiplex PCR, and TCRdb kept only the in-frame ones, dropping some. This table has fewer than 100,000 clones, around 68% appearing once. The sequenced sample was PBMCs. The receptors come from a female donor in good health and CMV-seronegative.

The V and J genes are TRBV30 and TRBJ2-5; TRBD2 matches at 7 bases. Per germline, CDR1 GTSNPN and CDR2 SVGIG (reference sequence). The CDR3 runs to 12 residues. Trimming cost V 0 bases and J 7 bases; bases outside gene matches: 2. The CDR3 loop reads CAWSVPGGTQYF. DNA of the CDR3: TGTGCCTGGAGTGTACCGGGGGGGACCCAGTACTTC.

The gene calls are TRBV6-1 and TRBJ2-3, with D maybe TRBD2 (5 bases). The length of the CDR3 is 15 residues. The ends were cut back, 2 bases at V and 6 bases at J, with 15 bases in the middle. Looked up from germline, CDR1 is MNHNS and CDR2 is SASEGT. The DNA of the CDR3 is TGTGCCAGCAGTGAAAAACCCGAGGGTTCGGATACGCAGTATTTT. Its translation: CASSEKPEGSDTQYF.

The chain uses TRBV5-4 and TRBJ1-3, with TRBD1 identical over 8 bases. Per germline, CDR1 SGHNT and CDR2 YYREEE (reference sequence). V trimming: 4 bases; J trimming: 3 bases; junction bases outside the gene matches: 3. This CDR3 is 14 amino acids long. In DNA form, the CDR3 reads TGTGCCAGCAGCCCAGGGGGCTTTGGAAACACCATATATTTT. Translated, it gives CASSPGGFGNTIYF.

There are a few counts of this clone. The rearrangement uses TRBV4-3 and TRBJ2-7, with D tentatively TRBD2 (5 bases). Germline V gene sequence: CDR1 LGHNA, CDR2 YSLEER. Trimming shortened V by 0 bases and J by 4 bases, and 28 bases separated the two germline ends. The CDR3 extends over 20 amino acids. CDR3 sequence reads: CASSQEIDGIWNAGRYEQYF. The DNA for the CDR3 is TGCGCCAGCAGCCAAGAAATAGACGGGATCTGGAATGCTGGCCGTTACGAGCAGTACTTC.